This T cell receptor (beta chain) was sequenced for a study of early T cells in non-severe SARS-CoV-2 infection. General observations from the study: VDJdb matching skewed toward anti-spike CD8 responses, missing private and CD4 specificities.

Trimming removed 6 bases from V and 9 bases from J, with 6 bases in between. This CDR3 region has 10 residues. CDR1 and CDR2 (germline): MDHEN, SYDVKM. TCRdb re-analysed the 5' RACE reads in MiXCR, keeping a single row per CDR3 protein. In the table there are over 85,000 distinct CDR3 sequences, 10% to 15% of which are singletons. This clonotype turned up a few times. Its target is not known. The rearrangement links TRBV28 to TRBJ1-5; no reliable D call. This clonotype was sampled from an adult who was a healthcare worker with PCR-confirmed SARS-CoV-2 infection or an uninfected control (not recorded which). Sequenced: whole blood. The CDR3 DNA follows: TGTGCCAGCAGCCGGGGGCCCCAGCATTTT. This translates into CASSRGPQHF.